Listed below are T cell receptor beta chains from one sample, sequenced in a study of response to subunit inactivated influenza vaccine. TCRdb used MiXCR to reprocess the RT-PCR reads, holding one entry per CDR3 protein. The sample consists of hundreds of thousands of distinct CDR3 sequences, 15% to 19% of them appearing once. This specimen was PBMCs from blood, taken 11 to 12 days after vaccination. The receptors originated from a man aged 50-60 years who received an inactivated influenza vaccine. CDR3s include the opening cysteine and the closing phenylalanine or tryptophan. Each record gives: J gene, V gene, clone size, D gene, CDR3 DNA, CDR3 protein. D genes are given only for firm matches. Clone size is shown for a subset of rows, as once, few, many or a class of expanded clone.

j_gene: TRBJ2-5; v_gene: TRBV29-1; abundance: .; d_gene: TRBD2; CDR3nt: TGCAGCGTGGATGTGGGGGGGGGAGTAGAGACCCAGTACTTC; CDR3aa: CSVDVGGGVETQYF
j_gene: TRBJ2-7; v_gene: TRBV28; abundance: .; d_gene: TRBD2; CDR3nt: TGTGCCAGCGGCGGACTAGCGGGAGGTTCCCACGAGCAGTACTTC; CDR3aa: CASGGLAGGSHEQYF
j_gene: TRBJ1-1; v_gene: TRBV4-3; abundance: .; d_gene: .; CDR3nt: TGCGCCAGCAGCCAAAACGGTGGGAACACTGAAGCTTTCTTT; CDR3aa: CASSQNGGNTEAFF
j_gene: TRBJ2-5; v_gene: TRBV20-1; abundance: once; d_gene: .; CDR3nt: TGCAGTGCTAGTCGGCACAACAACTGGGAGACCCAGTACTTC; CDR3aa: CSASRHNNWETQYF
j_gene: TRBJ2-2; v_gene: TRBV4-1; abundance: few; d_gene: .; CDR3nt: TGCGCCAGCAGCCAAGATCCCAGGCTATCGAACACCGGGGAGCTGTTTTTT; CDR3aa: CASSQDPRLSNTGELFF
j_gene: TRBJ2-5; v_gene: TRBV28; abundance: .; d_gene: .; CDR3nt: TGTGCCAGCAGCCCCGGGTCGAGGGCGGATGAGACCCAGTACTTC; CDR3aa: CASSPGSRADETQYF
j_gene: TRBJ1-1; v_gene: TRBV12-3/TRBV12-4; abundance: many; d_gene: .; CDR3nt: TGTGCCAGCAGTCACGCAATAGGGAACACTGAAGCTTTCTTT; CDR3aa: CASSHAIGNTEAFF
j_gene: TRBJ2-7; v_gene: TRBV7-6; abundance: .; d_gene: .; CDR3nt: TGTGCCAGCAGCTTAGGGACACCGGGACAAATGGCCTACGAGCAGTACTTC; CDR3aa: CASSLGTPGQMAYEQYF
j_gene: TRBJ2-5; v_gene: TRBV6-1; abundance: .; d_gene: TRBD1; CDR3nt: TGTGCCAGCAGCCCCGGGACAGGGGGCGCGAAGACCCAGTACTTC; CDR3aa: CASSPGTGGAKTQYF
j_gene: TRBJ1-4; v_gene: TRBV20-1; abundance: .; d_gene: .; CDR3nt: TGCAGTGCTAGCCCCCCCGGGGGCGAAAAACTGTTTTTT; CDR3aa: CSASPPGGEKLFF
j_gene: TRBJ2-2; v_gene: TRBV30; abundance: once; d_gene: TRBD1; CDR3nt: TGTGCCTGGATAGTTAGGACAGGGTCGTCCGGGGAGCTGTTTTTT; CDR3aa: CAWIVRTGSSGELFF
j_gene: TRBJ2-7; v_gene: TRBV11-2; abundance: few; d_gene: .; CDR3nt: TGTGCCAGCAGCTTAGACCGATCGACAGCGTCTTCATCCTACGAGCAGTACTTC; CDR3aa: CASSLDRSTASSSYEQYF
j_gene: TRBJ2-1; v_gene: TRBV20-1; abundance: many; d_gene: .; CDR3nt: TGCAGTGCTAGAGATCCCAGCGGTCGGGGGTACAATGAGCAGTTCTTC; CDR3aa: CSARDPSGRGYNEQFF
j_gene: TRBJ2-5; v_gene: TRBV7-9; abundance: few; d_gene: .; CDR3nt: TGTGCCAGCAGCTCAAGACGGACAGCGCAAGAGACCCAGTACTTC; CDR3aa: CASSSRRTAQETQYF
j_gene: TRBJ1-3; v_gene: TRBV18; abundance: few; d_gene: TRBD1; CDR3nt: TGTGCCAGCTCACCCCCGGGACAGACATTACTTCGCTCTGGAAACACCATATATTTT; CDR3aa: CASSPPGQTLLRSGNTIYF
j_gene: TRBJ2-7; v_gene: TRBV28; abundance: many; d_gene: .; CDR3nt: TGTGCCAGCAGTTTGGCAGGGGAAGGCGAGCAGTACTTC; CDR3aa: CASSLAGEGEQYF
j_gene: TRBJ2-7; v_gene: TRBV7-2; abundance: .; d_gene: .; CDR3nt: TGTGCCAGCAGCTTACCGGGTTACTCCTACGAGCAGTACTTC; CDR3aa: CASSLPGYSYEQYF
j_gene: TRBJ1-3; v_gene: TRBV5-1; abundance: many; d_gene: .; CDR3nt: TGTGCCAGCAGGGGAGGATCTGGAAACACCATATATTTT; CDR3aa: CASRGGSGNTIYF
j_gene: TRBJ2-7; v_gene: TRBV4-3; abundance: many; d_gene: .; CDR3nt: TGCGCCAGCAGCCAAGAACAAGGGGGCTACGAGCAGTACTTC; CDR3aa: CASSQEQGGYEQYF
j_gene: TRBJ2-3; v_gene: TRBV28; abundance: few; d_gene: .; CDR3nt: TGTGCCAGCAGTTTATTAGCGCGGGGTTACACAGATACGCAGTATTTT; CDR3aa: CASSLLARGYTDTQYF
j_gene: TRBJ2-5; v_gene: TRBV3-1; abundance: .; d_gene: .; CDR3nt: TGTGCCAGCAGCTCCGTGGGGGTACTCCAAGAGACCCAGTACTTC; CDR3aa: CASSSVGVLQETQYF
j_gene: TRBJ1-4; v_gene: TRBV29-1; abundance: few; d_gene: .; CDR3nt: TGCAGCGTCCTCGGGGGTCGGTTGGGTAATGAAAAACTGTTTTTT; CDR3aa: CSVLGGRLGNEKLFF
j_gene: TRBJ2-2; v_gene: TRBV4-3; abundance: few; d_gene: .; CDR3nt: TGCGCCAGCAGCCAAGACCGGGACTACACCGGGGAGCTGTTTTTT; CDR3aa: CASSQDRDYTGELFF
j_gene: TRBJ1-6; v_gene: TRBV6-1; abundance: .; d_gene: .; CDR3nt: TGTGCCAGCAGTGAAATAGCCCATAATTCACCCCTCCACTTT; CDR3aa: CASSEIAHNSPLHF
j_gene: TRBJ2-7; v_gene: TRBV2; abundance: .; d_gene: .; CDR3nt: TGTGCCAGCAGTGAAGCCCAGGGGCTTTACGAGCAGTACTTC; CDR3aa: CASSEAQGLYEQYF
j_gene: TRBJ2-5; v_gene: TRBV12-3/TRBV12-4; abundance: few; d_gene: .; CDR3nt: TGTGCCAGCAGCTCTGACTCCCCGGGTGGGACCCAGTACTTC; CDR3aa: CASSSDSPGGTQYF
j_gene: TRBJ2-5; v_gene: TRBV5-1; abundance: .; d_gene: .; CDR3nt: TGCGCCAGCAGCCCGGACTGGGGGGAGACCCAGTACTTC; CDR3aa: CASSPDWGETQYF
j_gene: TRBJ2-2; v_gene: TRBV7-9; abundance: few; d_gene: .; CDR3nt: TGTGCCAGCAGAGCCGGGGGCCGGAACACCGGGGAGCTGTTTTTT; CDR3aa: CASRAGGRNTGELFF
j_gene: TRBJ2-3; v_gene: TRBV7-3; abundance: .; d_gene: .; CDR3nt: TGTGCCAGCAGCTGGGTAGAGGGCGCAGATACGCAGTATTTT; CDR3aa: CASSWVEGADTQYF
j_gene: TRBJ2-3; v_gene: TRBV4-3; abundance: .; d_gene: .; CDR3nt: TGCGCCAGCAGCCAAGAGGGGGTTTTCCGTACGCAGTATTTT; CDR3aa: CASSQEGVFRTQYF
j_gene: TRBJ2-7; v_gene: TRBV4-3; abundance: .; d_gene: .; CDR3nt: TGCGCCAGCAGCCAAGAGTGGGGGAGTAGGTCCTACGAGCAGTACTTC; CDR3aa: CASSQEWGSRSYEQYF
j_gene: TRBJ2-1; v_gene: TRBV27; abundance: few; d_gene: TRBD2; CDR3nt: TGTGCCAGCAGTTTGATAGCGGGAGTCGGGTACAATGAGCAGTTCTTC; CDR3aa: CASSLIAGVGYNEQFF
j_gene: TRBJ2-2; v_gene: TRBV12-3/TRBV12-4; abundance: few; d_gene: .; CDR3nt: TGTGCCAGCAGTTTTTCAGGTTTCACCGGGGAGCTGTTTTTT; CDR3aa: CASSFSGFTGELFF
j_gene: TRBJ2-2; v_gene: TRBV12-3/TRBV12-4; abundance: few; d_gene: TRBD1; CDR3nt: TGTGCCAGCAGTTTAAGGGACAGGAACACCGGGGAGCTGTTTTTT; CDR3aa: CASSLRDRNTGELFF
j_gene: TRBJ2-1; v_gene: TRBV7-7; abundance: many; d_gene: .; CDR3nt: TGTGCCAGCAGCTTAGCGCAGGGGAATGAGCAGTTCTTC; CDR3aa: CASSLAQGNEQFF
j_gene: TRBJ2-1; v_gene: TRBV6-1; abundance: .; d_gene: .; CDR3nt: TGTGCCAGCGCCCTAGGGGGGGGCCTCAATGAGCAGTTCTTC; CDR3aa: CASALGGGLNEQFF
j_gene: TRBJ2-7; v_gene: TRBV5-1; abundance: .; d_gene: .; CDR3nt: TGTGCCAGCACCGCCGATTGGGACACCTTAGTTCTGTACTTC; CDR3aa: CASTADWDTLVLYF
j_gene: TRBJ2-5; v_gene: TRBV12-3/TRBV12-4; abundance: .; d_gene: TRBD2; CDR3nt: TGTGCCAGCAGTTTGGTCCTAGCGGGGGTTCAAGAGACCCAGTACTTC; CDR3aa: CASSLVLAGVQETQYF
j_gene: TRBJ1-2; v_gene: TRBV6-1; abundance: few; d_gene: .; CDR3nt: TGTGCCAGCACTAAGAGCTGGGGAGGGAGTCCCTATGGCTACACCTTC; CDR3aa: CASTKSWGGSPYGYTF
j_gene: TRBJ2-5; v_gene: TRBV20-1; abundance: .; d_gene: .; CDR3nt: TGCAGTGCTAGATCCGGGGCGGGGTTTGAGACCCAGTACTTC; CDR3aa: CSARSGAGFETQYF
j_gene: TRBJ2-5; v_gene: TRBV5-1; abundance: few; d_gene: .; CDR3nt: TGCGCCAGCAGCTTGTGGCCAGAAACGGAACAAGAGACCCAGTACTTC; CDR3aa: CASSLWPETEQETQYF
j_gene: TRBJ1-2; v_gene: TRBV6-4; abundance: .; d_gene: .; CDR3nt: TGTGCCAGCAGCATTACTGGAGGGGGATCGTATGGCTACACCTTC; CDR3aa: CASSITGGGSYGYTF
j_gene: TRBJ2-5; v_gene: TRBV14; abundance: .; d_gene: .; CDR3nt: TGTGCCAGCAGCCAAGATCGGAGCTGGCAGACCCAGTACTTC; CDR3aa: CASSQDRSWQTQYF
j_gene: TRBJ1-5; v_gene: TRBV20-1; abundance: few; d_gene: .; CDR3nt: TGCAGTGCTAGCGTCAGGAATCAGCCCCAGCATTTT; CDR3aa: CSASVRNQPQHF
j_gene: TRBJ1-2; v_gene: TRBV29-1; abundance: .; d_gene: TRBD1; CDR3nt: TGCAGCGTCGGGACAGGGGTAAACTATGGCTACACCTTC; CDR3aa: CSVGTGVNYGYTF
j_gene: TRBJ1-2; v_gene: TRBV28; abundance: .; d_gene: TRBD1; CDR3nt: TGTGCCAGCACCGCAGGACAGGGTGACGGCTACACCTTC; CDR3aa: CASTAGQGDGYTF
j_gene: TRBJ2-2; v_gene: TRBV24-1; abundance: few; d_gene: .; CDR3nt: TGTGCCACCAGTTCCCCGAACACCGGGGAGCTGTTTTTT; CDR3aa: CATSSPNTGELFF
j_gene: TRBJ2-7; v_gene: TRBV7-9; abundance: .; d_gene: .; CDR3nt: TGTGCCAGCAGCCCCCCCGGGCGAAACTACGAGCAGTACTTC; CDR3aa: CASSPPGRNYEQYF
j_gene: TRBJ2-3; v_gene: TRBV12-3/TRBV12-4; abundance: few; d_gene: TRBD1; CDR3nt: TGTGCCAGCAGTTTCCTGACAGGGGGACCCACAGATACGCAGTATTTT; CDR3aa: CASSFLTGGPTDTQYF
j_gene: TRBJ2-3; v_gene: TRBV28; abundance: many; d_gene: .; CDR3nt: TGTGCCAGCAGTCCCCAGGGGTTAGATACGCAGTATTTT; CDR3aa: CASSPQGLDTQYF
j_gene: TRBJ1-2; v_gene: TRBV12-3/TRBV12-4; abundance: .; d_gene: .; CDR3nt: TGTGCCAGCAGTTTAACCCAGTCCTATGGCTACACCTTC; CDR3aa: CASSLTQSYGYTF
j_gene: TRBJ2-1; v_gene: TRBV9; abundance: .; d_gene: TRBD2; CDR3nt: TGTGCCAGCAGCGTAGCGGACGGGAGGGCGCATGAGCAGTTCTTC; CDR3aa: CASSVADGRAHEQFF
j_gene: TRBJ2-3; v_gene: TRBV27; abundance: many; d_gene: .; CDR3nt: TGTGCCAGCAGTTTAGTGGGGGGGCCCACAGATACGCAGTATTTT; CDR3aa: CASSLVGGPTDTQYF